This entry lists 14 T cell receptor beta chains sequenced from one sample in a study of T cell responses to AZD1222 COVID-19 vaccine. Assay used: immunoSEQ multiplex PCR; TCRdb lists only in-frame clones, some missing. The top ten clones hold approximately 3.5% of a sample with some 130,000 clones, approximately 92% of them seen once. The sequencing used peripheral blood, collected 28 days after the second AZD1222 dose. The receptors shown here come from an adult who received the AZD1222 COVID-19 vaccine.

The chain has TRBV7-9 and TRBJ2-7, with D hard to call. V shed 5 bases and J shed 3 bases, with 8 bases lying between them. The CDR3 is 12 amino acids. The germline gives CDR1 SEHNR, CDR2 FQNEAQ (reference sequence). As DNA, the CDR3 is TGTGCCAGCAGCCTACAAAACTACGAGCAGTACTTC. It yields the protein CASSLQNYEQYF.

This clone was counted between two and nine times. CDR3 coding DNA: TGTGCCTGGAGTGTACTGGACGGGGGTTCACCCCTCCACTTT. This codes for CAWSVLDGGSPLHF. This chain connects TRBV30 to TRBJ1-6; D is possibly TRBD1 (5 bases). This CDR3 spans 14 amino acids. CDR1 is GTSNPN, CDR2 SVGIG, per germline (reference sequence). Trimming stripped 0 bases from V and 9 bases from J, with 12 bases between.

The genes are TRBV30 and TRBJ1-6; D not certain. Deletions cut 1 base from V and 14 bases from J, with 9 bases between. This CDR3 has 11 amino acids. Germline CDR1 and CDR2: GTSNPN and SVGIG (reference sequence). CDR3 DNA sequence: TGTGCCTGGAGTGGGACTGCGACCCTCCACTTT. This sequence encodes CAWSGTATLHF.

The rearrangement joins TRBV7-8 to TRBJ2-2; TRBD2 agrees at 11 bases. CDR1 and CDR2 from the germline V gene are SGHVS and FQNEAQ. This CDR3 has 17 residues. V gave up 6 bases and J gave up 4 bases; unmatched junction bases: 10. DNA of the CDR3: TGTGCCAGCAGGCCAAGGGGACTAGCGGTTCTCACCGGGGAGCTGTTTTTT. It translates to CASRPRGLAVLTGELFF. The whole variable domain, remainder taken from reference TRBV7-8 and TRBJ2-2, is GAGVSQSPRYKVAKRGQDVALRCDPISGHVSLFWYQQALGQGPEFLTYFQNEAQLDKSGLPSDRFFAERPEGSVSTLKIQRTQQEDSAVYLCASRPRGLAVLTGELFFGEGSRLTVL.

This clone was counted between two and nine times. J is TRBJ1-1 and V is TRBV19, with TRBD1 identical over 8 bases. The J segment lost 5 bases and the V segment lost 9 bases, leaving 2 bases of the junction unmatched. The CDR3 contains 11 residues. Germline CDR1 LNHDA, CDR2 SQIVND (reference sequence). This CDR3 is CASGTGTEAFF. The CDR3 bases are TGTGCCAGCGGGACAGGAACTGAAGCTTTCTTT.

The rearrangement joins TRBV27 to TRBJ2-2, with D uncertain. Germline V CDR1 and CDR2: MNHEY, SMNVEV (reference sequence). Trimming pared 0 bases from V and 8 bases from J, leaving 10 bases between. The CDR3 contains 14 residues. CDR3 DNA: TGTGCCAGCAGTTTATCGCGGTTTCCTGGGGAGCTGTTTTTT. Translating gives CASSLSRFPGELFF.

This chain joins TRBV30 and TRBJ1-2; no definite D call. Looked up from germline, CDR1 is GTSNPN and CDR2 is SVGIG (reference sequence). The CDR3 is 13 amino acids. V lost 2 bases and J 8 bases, leaving 15 bases between the germline ends. CDR3 nucleotides: TGTGCCTGGAGTTCCTTGTTGGTCGGGGGCTACACCTTC. Its translation: CAWSSLLVGGYTF.

The table lists this clone with a count of one. The rearrangement joins TRBV18 to TRBJ2-7; TRBD2 agrees at 11 bases. The CDR3 sequence is 15 residues long. The J segment lost 3 bases and the V segment lost 3 bases, leaving 4 bases of the junction unmatched. Germline V gene lookup returns CDR1 KGHSH and CDR2 LQKENI. The CDR3 region has the DNA TGTGCCAGCTCACCCCCCGGACTAGCGGGCTACGAGCAGTACTTC. The encoded protein is CASSPPGLAGYEQYF. Full variable domain (missing parts from reference TRBV18 and TRBJ2-7): NAGVMQNPRHLVRRRGQEARLRCSPMKGHSHVYWYRQLPEEGLKFMVYLQKENIIDESGMPKERFSAEFPKEGPSILRIQQVVRGDSAAYFCASSPPGLAGYEQYFGPGTRLTVT.

The rearrangement joins TRBV28 to TRBJ1-4; D is ambiguous. Germline V gives CDR1 MDHEN, CDR2 SYDVKM. This CDR3 is 15 amino acids long. Trimming stripped 4 bases from V and 0 bases from J, with 9 bases between. The CDR3 loop is CASSSIFATNEKLFF. The CDR3 bases are TGTGCCAGCAGTTCCATATTTGCAACTAATGAAAAACTGTTTTTT.

The rearrangement uses TRBV27 and TRBJ1-2, with 8 bases fitting TRBD1. Per germline, CDR1 MNHEY and CDR2 SMNVEV (reference sequence). The trim removed 6 bases at V and 2 bases at J, leaving 5 bases unmatched. The length of the CDR3 is 14 residues. CDR3 sequence reads: CASRDRDWNYGYTF. CDR3 coding DNA: TGTGCCAGCAGGGACAGGGACTGGAACTATGGCTACACCTTC.

The V gene is TRBV19, the J gene TRBJ1-6, with D hard to call. The CDR3 contains 13 residues. V gave up 7 bases and J gave up 6 bases, with 10 bases separating them. Per germline, CDR1 LNHDA and CDR2 SQIVND (reference sequence). The CDR3 nucleotides are TGTGCCAGTAACAACTGGGGTAATTCACCCCTCCACTTT. It translates to CASNNWGNSPLHF.

The genes are TRBV30 and TRBJ1-1; D is ambiguous. Trimming cost V 1 base and J 12 bases, with 12 bases left between them. Germline V gives CDR1 GTSNPN, CDR2 SVGIG (reference sequence). The CDR3 length is 11 residues. The CDR3 DNA follows: TGTGCCTGGAGTGGAGGAGGTGGCCCTTTCTTT. Translating gives CAWSGGGGPFF. The full variable domain, in which reference TRBV30 and TRBJ1-1 provide the parts outside the CDR3, is SQTIHQWPATLVQPVGSPLSLECTVEGTSNPNLYWYRQAAGRGLQLLFYSVGIGQISSEVPQNLSASRPQDRQFILSSKKLLLSDSGFYLCAWSGGGGPFFGQGTRLTVV.

This chain links TRBV12-3 or TRBV12-4 with TRBJ2-1; tentatively, D is TRBD1 (5 bases). V was trimmed by 2 bases and J by 8 bases, leaving 10 bases between them. The CDR3 is made up of 13 amino acids. The CDR3 sequence: CASSLYQGDEQFF. CDR3 coding DNA: TGTGCCAGCAGTTTATACCAGGGCGATGAGCAGTTCTTC.

This clone was counted once. This chain joins TRBV11-3 and TRBJ2-7, with 8 bases that match TRBD2. The CDR3 covers 15 residues. The germline V gene encodes CDR1 SGHNT and CDR2 YENEEA. Trimming removed 5 bases from V and 3 bases from J; junction bases left unmatched: 9. CDR3 in amino acids: CASSLGTSPNYEQYF. The CDR3 bases are TGTGCCAGCAGCCTTGGGACTAGTCCTAACTACGAGCAGTACTTC. The whole variable domain, filled in from reference TRBV11-3 and TRBJ2-7, reads EAGVVQSPRYKIIEKKQPVAFWCNPISGHNTLYWYLQNLGQGPELLIRYENEEAVDDSQLPKDRFSAERLKGVDSTLKIQPAELGDSAVYLCASSLGTSPNYEQYFGPGTRLTVT.